Each of the 9 T cell receptor beta chains below was sequenced from the same sample in a study of blood T cell repertoires in COVID-19. Generated by immunoSEQ multiplex PCR, the TCRdb table keeps only in-frame clones and is missing some. Of about 99,000 clones listed, about 85% were seen once; the top ten hold approximately 3%. Specimen: peripheral blood. The receptor source for this set is a man between 50 and 59 years old in a cohort sampled during active COVID-19.

The gene calls are TRBV5-4 and TRBJ1-6; D remains ambiguous. The CDR3 spans 15 residues. CDR1 SGHNT and CDR2 YYREEE come from the germline V gene (reference sequence). Trimming took 4 bases from V and 1 from J, leaving 9 bases between them. In nucleotides, the CDR3 is TGTGCCAGCAGCCCATCGGGATCCTATAATTCACCCCTCCACTTT. Protein sequence: CASSPSGSYNSPLHF. Supplemented by reference TRBV5-4 and TRBJ1-6, the full variable domain reads ETGVTQSPTHLIKTRGQQVTLRCSSQSGHNTVSWYQQALGQGPQFIFQYYREEENGRGNFPPRFSGLQFPNYSSELNVNALELDDSALYLCASSPSGSYNSPLHFGNGTRLTVT.

This clone was observed many times. The chain combines TRBV7-9 with TRBJ2-5, with 9 bases matching TRBD1. The length of the CDR3 is 16 residues. V lost 1 base and J lost 4; bases outside the gene matches: 7. Germline CDR1 reads SEHNR; CDR2 reads FQNEAQ (reference sequence). CDR3 loop: CASSLVAQGAGETQYF. The CDR3 DNA reads TGTGCCAGCAGCTTAGTCGCACAGGGGGCTGGAGAGACCCAGTACTTC.

The rearrangement joins TRBV5-1 to TRBJ1-1; a weak D match, TRBD1 (5 bases). CDR1 and CDR2 from the germline V gene are SGHRS and YFSETQ. The CDR3 is 11 amino acids. V was shortened by 5 bases and J by 7 bases, with 9 bases between the two germline ends. In DNA form, the CDR3 reads TGCGCCAGCAGGGTAGGGGTTGAAGCTTTCTTT. Amino acid sequence: CASRVGVEAFF.

The genes are TRBV11-3 and TRBJ1-2; possible D gene TRBD1, 5 bases. Germline assignment: CDR1 SGHNT and CDR2 YENEEA. Trimming took off 5 bases at V and 4 bases at J, with 14 bases between the two ends. CDR3 length: 14 amino acids. The DNA for the CDR3 is TGTGCCAGCAGCCCTGGGGGGACCCTCTATGGCTACACCTTC. Residues: CASSPGGTLYGYTF.

The chain carries TRBV4-2 and TRBJ2-5, with D possibly TRBD2 on 6 matching bases. V was cut by 4 bases and J by 1 base, with 16 bases left in between. Germline loops: CDR1 LGHNA, CDR2 YNFKEQ. This CDR3 contains 16 residues. The CDR3 here is CASSRSPGLTQETQYF. As DNA, the CDR3 is TGTGCCAGCAGCCGCAGCCCGGGACTTACCCAAGAGACCCAGTACTTC.

The CDR3 nucleotides are TGTGCCAGCAGCTCCCTAGGCCAGACTACTGGGACAGATACGCAGTATTTT. The encoded protein is CASSSLGQTTGTDTQYF. The rearrangement uses TRBV7-9 and TRBJ2-3, with D perhaps matching TRBD2 (5 bases). The CDR3 sequence is 17 residues long. The V gene lost 4 bases and the J gene lost 3 bases, with 20 bases spanning the gap. Germline values: CDR1 SEHNR, CDR2 FQNEAQ (reference sequence).

DNA for the CDR3: TGTGCCAGCAGTGAGCGGGGGGGCCGGAAAGATACGCAGTATTTT. Translating it yields CASSERGGRKDTQYF. V gene TRBV19 combines with J gene TRBJ2-3, with 10 bases lining up with TRBD2. Trimming took 9 bases from V and 5 from J; bases not matched to a gene: 11. Germline V gene sequence: CDR1 LNHDA, CDR2 SQIVND (reference sequence). This CDR3 has 15 amino acids.

The V gene is TRBV19, the J gene TRBJ2-5; 10 bases are a match to TRBD2. Germline V gives CDR1 LNHDA, CDR2 SQIVND (reference sequence). The CDR3 has 17 residues. V shed 1 base and J 5 bases; nucleotides not matched to a gene: 10. The CDR3 sequence: CASSIAPQRGGRETQYF. The CDR3 DNA reads TGTGCCAGTAGTATAGCCCCCCAGCGGGGGGGCCGGGAGACCCAGTACTTC.

This clone has only one observation. The chain carries TRBV13 and TRBJ1-3; TRBD1 aligns across 10 bases. J lost 1 base, V lost 5 bases, and 2 bases had no gene match. Germline lookup yields CDR1 PRHDT and CDR2 FYEKMQ (reference sequence). The CDR3 totals 15 residues. The CDR3 protein is CASSRGQGSGNTIYF. The CDR3 DNA follows: TGTGCCAGCAGCCGGGGACAGGGGTCTGGAAACACCATATATTTT. The full variable domain, its missing parts supplied by reference TRBV13 and TRBJ1-3, is AAGVIQSPRHLIKEKRETATLKCYPIPRHDTVYWYQQGPGQDPQFLISFYEKMQSDKGSIPDRFSAQQFSDYHSELNMSSLELGDSALYFCASSRGQGSGNTIYFGEGSWLTVV.